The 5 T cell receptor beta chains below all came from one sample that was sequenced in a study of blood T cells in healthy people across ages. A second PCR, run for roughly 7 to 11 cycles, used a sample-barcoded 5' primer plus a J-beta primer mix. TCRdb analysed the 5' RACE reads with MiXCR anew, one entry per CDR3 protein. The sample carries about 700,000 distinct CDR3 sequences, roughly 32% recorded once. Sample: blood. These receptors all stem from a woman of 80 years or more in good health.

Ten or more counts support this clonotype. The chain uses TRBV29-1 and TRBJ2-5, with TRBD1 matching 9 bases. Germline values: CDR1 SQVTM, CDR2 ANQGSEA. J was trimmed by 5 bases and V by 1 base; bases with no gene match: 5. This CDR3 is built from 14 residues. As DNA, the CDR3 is TGCAGCGTTGAAGGGGACAGGGCAGGCGAGACCCAGTACTTC. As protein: CSVEGDRAGETQYF.

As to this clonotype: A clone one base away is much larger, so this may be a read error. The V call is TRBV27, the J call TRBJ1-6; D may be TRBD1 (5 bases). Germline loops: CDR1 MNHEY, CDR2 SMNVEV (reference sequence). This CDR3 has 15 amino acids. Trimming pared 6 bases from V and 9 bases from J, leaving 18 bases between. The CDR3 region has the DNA TGTGCCAGCAGGGGACGCGGCATTGGGGCTTCACCCCTCCACTTT. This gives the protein CASRGRGIGASPLHF.

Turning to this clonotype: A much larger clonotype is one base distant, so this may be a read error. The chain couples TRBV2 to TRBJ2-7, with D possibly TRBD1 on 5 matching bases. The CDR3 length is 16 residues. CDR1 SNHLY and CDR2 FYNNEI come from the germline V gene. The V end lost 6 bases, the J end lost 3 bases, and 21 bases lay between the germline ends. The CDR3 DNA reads TGTGCCAGCAGGGATCTCGGTGGGTCAGGGAACTACGAGCAGTACTTC. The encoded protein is CASRDLGGSGNYEQYF.

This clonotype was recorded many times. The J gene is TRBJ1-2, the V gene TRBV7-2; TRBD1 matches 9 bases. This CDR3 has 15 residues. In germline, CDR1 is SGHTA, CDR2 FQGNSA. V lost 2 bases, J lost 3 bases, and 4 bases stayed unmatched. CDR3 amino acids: CASSLRGQGYYGYTF. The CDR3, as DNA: TGTGCCAGCAGCTTACGGGGACAGGGCTACTATGGCTACACCTTC. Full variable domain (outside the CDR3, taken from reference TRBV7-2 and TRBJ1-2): GAGVSQSPSNKVTEKGKDVELRCDPISGHTALYWYRQSLGQGLEFLIYFQGNSAPDKSGLPSDRFSAERTGGSVSTLTIQRTQQEDSAVYLCASSLRGQGYYGYTFGSGTRLTVV.

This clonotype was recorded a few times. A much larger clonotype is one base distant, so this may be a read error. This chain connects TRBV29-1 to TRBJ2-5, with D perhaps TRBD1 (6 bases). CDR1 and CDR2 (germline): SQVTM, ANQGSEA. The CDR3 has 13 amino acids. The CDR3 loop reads CSVTGVRGEAQYF. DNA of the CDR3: TGCAGCGTGACAGGTGTTAGGGGAGAGGCCCAGTACTTC. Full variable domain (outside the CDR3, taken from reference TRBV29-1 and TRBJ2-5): SAVISQKPSRDICQRGTSLTIQCQVDSQVTMMFWYRQQPGQSLTLIATANQGSEATYESGFVIDKFPISRPNLTFSTLTVSNMSPEDSSIYLCSVTGVRGEAQYFGPGTRLLVL.